The sequence of this T cell receptor (beta chain) was determined in a study of radiation and T cells in renal cell carcinoma. Overall study context: Nephrectomy followed 15 Gy stereotactic body radiation by 4 weeks. Study observations and caveats: Top tumor clonotypes rose in blood 2 weeks post-radiation, then contracted. No pretreatment tumor biopsies were available for baseline clonotypes.

Trimming removed 4 bases from V and 6 bases from J; junction bases left unmatched: 9. The germline V gene has CDR1 SGHRS and CDR2 YFSETQ. This CDR3 contains 16 residues. The method was immunoSEQ multiplex PCR; TCRdb's version includes in-frame clones alone and lacks a portion of them. The sample consists of about 95,000 clones, 75% to 90% of them appearing once. The sample's time point: baseline pretreatment blood. Treatment: 15 Gy SBRT to primary tumor, nephrectomy 4 weeks later. Serial blood draws occurred at baseline and 2 and 4 weeks post-SBRT. Comment on this clone: As yet, its antigen is unknown.

The receptor comes from a man aged 45-65 years with renal cell carcinoma. The sequencing here drew on blood, taken from a patient whose treatment included radiotherapy and nephrectomy. V and J are TRBV5-1 and TRBJ2-3; 12 nucleotides line up with TRBD2. Here the CDR3 reads CASSPSTSGRSDTQYF. CDR3 DNA sequence: TGCGCCAGCAGCCCATCGACTAGCGGGAGATCCGATACGCAGTATTTT.